This TCR beta chain appears in the sequencing data of a study of blood T cell repertoires in COVID-19. Study as a whole: Both acute and convalescent COVID-19 samples were obtained from the United States, Italy and Spain. PBMCs, B-cell-depleted T cells, or T cells were the source of the cDNA or gDNA that made up the material.

J lost 3 bases, V lost 5 bases, and 5 bases had no gene match. The CDR3 length is 13 residues. From germline, CDR1 is SGHRS and CDR2 YFSETQ. Original processing methods: Scientists estimated how many nucleated cells there were by amplifying reference gene primers. Assay: immunoSEQ multiplex PCR; the TCRdb copy retains only in-frame clones and omits some. V, J and clone size were drawn from that table, and D and trimming were deduced from the DNA. Of 95,000 to 150,000 clones in the sample, 65% to 85% were seen once. V is TRBV5-1 and J is TRBJ2-7; 7 bases fit TRBD1. Specimen: peripheral blood. The TCR was taken from a woman between 70 and 85 years old with acute or convalescent COVID-19. The CDR3 protein is CASRSDRVYEQYF. The CDR3 bases are TGCGCCAGCAGATCTGACAGGGTCTACGAGCAGTACTTC.